These 3 T cell receptor beta chains were sequenced from one sample in a study of patients and donors after allogeneic stem cell transplantation (TCRdb year 2020). Libraries were prepared through RT-PCR. TCRdb lists the instrument as NextSeq 550. TCRdb reran the public reads through fastp at Q25 and MiXCR, keeping productive beta chains. Each CDR3 protein appears once, grouped with its most common genes and DNA. This sample comprises approximately 170,000 distinct CDR3 sequences, 25% to 35% of them detected only once. The top ten clonotypes cover under 3.5% of the sample. The sample was blood, either unsorted or a sorted T cell fraction (not recorded which). The receptors shown here come from a human donor who was either an allogeneic HSCT recipient or a stem cell or donor lymphocyte infusion donor (not recorded which). It is not recorded whose cells these are; they may come from a transplant donor.

The chain joins TRBV7-3 to TRBJ1-1, with TRBD1 matching over 7 bases. The CDR3 has 15 residues. V lost 5 bases and J lost 4; bases outside the gene matches: 10. In germline, CDR1 is SGHTA, CDR2 FQGTGA. CDR3 region: CASSPDAGGGTEAFF. CDR3 DNA sequence: TGTGCCAGCAGCCCCGACGCAGGGGGGGGCACTGAAGCTTTCTTT.

This clonotype was seen a few times. The V call is TRBV18, the J call TRBJ2-7; TRBD2 aligns across 7 bases. Trimming at V came to 5 bases and at J to 2 bases, leaving 6 bases not matched to a gene. The length of the CDR3 is 14 residues. Per germline, CDR1 KGHSH and CDR2 LQKENI. CDR3 region: CASSSGTSTYEQYF. In DNA form, the CDR3 reads TGTGCCAGCTCAAGCGGGACGTCGACCTACGAGCAGTACTTC. Combining the CDR3 with reference TRBV18 and TRBJ2-7 gives the whole variable domain NAGVMQNPRHLVRRRGQEARLRCSPMKGHSHVYWYRQLPEEGLKFMVYLQKENIIDESGMPKERFSAEFPKEGPSILRIQQVVRGDSAAYFCASSSGTSTYEQYFGPGTRLTVT.

This clonotype was counted a few times. The chain couples TRBV6-5 to TRBJ2-7; the match to TRBD2 covers 7 bases. The germline V gene encodes CDR1 MNHEY and CDR2 SVGAGI. The CDR3 runs 18 residues. The V and J ends lost 0 bases and 0 bases, in that order; junction bases with no gene match: 11. The CDR3 region has the DNA TGTGCCAGCAGTTACTCGATGCCGGGGAGGGCGAGCTCCTACGAGCAGTACTTC. This encodes CASSYSMPGRASSYEQYF.